This T cell receptor (beta chain) is drawn from a study of T cells in women clearing cervical HPV infection. Points from the study as a whole: Associations may precede or follow infection; HPV-specific or memory T cells were not isolated.

In the case of this clone: The antigen is undetermined. With the read ending 3 residues before the CDR3 end, the germline J gene is used to fill in that end.

Sequenced by immunoSEQ multiplex PCR; TCRdb stores in-frame clones only, minus some. The sample totals about 28,000 clones; its top ten clones hold more than 8%. The CDR3 runs to 13 residues. V lost 0 bases to trimming and J lost 7 bases, with 12 bases between them. Germline loops: CDR1 GTSNPN, CDR2 SVGIG (reference sequence). The sample comprised blood buffy coat. The sequence derives from a woman between 18 and 70 years old with a cervical HPV16 infection that either progressed to CIN3+ or cleared (not recorded which). The chain couples TRBV30 to TRBJ1-1; a possible D gene is TRBD1 (5 bases). The CDR3 protein is CAWSVSGASEAFF. Partial CDR3 DNA: TGTGCCTGGAGTGTAAGCGGGGCTAGTGAA. Drawing the rest from reference TRBV30 and TRBJ1-1, the complete variable domain is SQTIHQWPATLVQPVGSPLSLECTVEGTSNPNLYWYRQAAGRGLQLLFYSVGIGQISSEVPQNLSASRPQDRQFILSSKKLLLSDSGFYLCAWSVSGASEAFFGQGTRLTVV.